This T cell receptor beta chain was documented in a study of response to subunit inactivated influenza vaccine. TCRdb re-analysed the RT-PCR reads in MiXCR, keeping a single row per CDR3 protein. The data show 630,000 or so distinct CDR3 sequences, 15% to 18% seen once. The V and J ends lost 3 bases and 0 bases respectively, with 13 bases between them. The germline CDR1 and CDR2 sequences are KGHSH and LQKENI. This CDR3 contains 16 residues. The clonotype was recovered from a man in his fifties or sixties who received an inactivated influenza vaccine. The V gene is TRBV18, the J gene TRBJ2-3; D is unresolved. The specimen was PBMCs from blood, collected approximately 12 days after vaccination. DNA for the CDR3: TGTGCCAGCTCACCCGTGGTGGTGACTAGCACAGATACGCAGTATTTT. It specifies CASSPVVVTSTDTQYF. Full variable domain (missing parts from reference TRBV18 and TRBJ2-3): NAGVMQNPRHLVRRRGQEARLRCSPMKGHSHVYWYRQLPEEGLKFMVYLQKENIIDESGMPKERFSAEFPKEGPSILRIQQVVRGDSAAYFCASSPVVVTSTDTQYFGPGTRLTVL.